This T cell receptor beta chain emerged from a study of T-cell memory formation after mild COVID-19. Study background: TCR clusters showed largely donor specificity.

Study results and caveats: Of the contracting clones, CD4+ ones lay mainly in CM and EM, and CD8+ ones in EMRA.

Worth noting for this clonotype: No antigen is known for it.

Using its own MiXCR run on the 5' RACE reads, TCRdb lists one record per CDR3 protein. The sample lists roughly 340,000 distinct CDR3 sequences; 20% to 25% were seen once. CDR3 size: 16 residues. Germline CDR1 and CDR2: MNHNY and SVGAGI (reference sequence). Trimming stripped 2 bases from V and 4 bases from J, with 17 bases between. The sequence derives from a man younger than 35 who had mild COVID-19 (a few samples of this study predate the infection). Cell type and time point are not known. The chain employs TRBV6-6 and TRBJ2-5; either TRBD1 or TRBD2 may fit D (6 bases each). Sequenced sample: PBMCs or a T cell subset sorted from them (not recorded which). In DNA, the CDR3 is TGTGCCAGCAGTTACCCCGGTGGGGGGCGGAGAGAGACCCAGTACTTC. The encoded protein is CASSYPGGGRRETQYF.